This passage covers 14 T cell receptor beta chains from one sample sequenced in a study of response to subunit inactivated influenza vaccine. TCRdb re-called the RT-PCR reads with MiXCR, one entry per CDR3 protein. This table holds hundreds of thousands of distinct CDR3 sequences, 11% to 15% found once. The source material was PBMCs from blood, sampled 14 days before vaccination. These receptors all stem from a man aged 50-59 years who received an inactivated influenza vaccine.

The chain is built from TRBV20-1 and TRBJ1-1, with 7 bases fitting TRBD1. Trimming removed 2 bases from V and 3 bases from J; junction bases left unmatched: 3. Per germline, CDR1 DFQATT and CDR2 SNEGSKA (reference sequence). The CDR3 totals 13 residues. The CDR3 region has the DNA TGCAGTGCTAGAAGGGGGCGCGACACTGAAGCTTTCTTT. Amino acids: CSARRGRDTEAFF.

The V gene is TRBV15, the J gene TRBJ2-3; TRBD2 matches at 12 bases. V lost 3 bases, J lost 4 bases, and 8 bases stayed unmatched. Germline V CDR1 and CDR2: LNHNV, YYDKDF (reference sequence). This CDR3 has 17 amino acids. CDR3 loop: CATSSMRLAGGPDTQYF. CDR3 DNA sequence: TGTGCCACCAGCAGCATGAGGCTAGCGGGGGGGCCAGATACGCAGTATTTT.

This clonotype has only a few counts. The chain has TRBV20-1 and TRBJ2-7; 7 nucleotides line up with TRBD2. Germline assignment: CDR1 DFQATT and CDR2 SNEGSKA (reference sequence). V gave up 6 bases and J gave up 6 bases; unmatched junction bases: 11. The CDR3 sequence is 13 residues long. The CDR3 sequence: CSARHPGGGEQYF. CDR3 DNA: TGCAGTGCCCGGCACCCGGGAGGCGGCGAGCAGTACTTC.

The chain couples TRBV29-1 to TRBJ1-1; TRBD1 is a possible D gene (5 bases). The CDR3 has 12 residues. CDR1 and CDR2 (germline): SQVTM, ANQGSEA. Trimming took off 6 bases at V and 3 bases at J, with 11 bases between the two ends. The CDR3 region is CSVRGGDTEAFF. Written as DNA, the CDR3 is TGCAGCGTGCGGGGAGGGGACACTGAAGCTTTCTTT.

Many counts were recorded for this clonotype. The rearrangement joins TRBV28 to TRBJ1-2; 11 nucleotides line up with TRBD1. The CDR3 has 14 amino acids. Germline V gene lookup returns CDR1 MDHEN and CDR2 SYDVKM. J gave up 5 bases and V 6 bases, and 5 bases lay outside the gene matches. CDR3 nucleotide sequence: TGTGCCAGCAGCCGGACAGGGGGCGGGTATGGCTACACCTTC. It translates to CASSRTGGGYGYTF.

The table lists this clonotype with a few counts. The CDR3 sequence: CASSLVAGGRTEAFF. CDR3 DNA sequence: TGTGCCAGCAGCTTAGTGGCAGGGGGCCGTACTGAAGCTTTCTTT. V gene TRBV7-9 combines with J gene TRBJ1-1; TRBD1 aligns across 8 bases. The CDR3 extends over 15 amino acids. V lost 1 base, J lost 5 bases, and 6 bases stayed unmatched. The germline CDR1 and CDR2 sequences are SEHNR and FQNEAQ (reference sequence).

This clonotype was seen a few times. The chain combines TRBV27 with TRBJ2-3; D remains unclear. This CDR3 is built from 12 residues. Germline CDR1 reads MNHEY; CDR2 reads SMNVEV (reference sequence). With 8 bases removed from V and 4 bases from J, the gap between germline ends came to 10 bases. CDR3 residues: CASRLGPDTQYF. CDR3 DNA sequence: TGTGCCAGCCGCCTCGGTCCAGATACGCAGTATTTT.

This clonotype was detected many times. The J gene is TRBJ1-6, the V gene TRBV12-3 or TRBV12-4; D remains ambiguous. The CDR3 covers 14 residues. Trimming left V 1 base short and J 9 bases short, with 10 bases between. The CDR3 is CASSLGGAGSPLHF. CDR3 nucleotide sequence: TGTGCCAGCAGTTTAGGTGGCGCAGGTTCACCCCTCCACTTT.

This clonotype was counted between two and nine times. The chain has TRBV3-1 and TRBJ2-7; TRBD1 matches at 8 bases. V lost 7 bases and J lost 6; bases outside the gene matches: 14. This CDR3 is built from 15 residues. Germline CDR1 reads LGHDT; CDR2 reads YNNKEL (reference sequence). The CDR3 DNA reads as TGTGCCAGCACCGGAACCGGGACAGGCGGTGCCGAGCAGTACTTC. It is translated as CASTGTGTGGAEQYF.

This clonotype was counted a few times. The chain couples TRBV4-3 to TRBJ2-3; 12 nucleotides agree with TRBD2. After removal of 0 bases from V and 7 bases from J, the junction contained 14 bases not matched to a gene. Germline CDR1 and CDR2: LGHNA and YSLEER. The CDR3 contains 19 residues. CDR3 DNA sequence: TGCGCCAGCAGCCAAGAATGGACTAGCGGGATGGGTTCGGCTAATACGCAGTATTTT. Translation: CASSQEWTSGMGSANTQYF.

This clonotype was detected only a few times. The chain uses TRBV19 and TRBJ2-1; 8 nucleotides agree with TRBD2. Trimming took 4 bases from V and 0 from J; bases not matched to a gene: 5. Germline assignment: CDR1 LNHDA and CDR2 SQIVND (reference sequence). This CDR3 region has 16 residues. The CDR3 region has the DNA TGTGCCAGTAGTACGCTCCGGGGGGGCTCCTACAATGAGCAGTTCTTC. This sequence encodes CASSTLRGGSYNEQFF. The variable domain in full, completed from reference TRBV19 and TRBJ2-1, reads DGGITQSPKYLFRKEGQNVTLSCEQNLNHDAMYWYRQDPGQGLRLIYYSQIVNDFQKGDIAEGYSVSREKKESFPLTVTSAQKNPTAFYLCASSTLRGGSYNEQFFGPGTRLTVL.

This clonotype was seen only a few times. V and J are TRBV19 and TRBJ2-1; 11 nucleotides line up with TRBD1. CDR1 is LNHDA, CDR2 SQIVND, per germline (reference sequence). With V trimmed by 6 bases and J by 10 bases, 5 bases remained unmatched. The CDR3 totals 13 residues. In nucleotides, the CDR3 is TGTGCCAGTAGGTGGACAGGGGGCGACGAGCAGTTCTTC. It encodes CASRWTGGDEQFF.

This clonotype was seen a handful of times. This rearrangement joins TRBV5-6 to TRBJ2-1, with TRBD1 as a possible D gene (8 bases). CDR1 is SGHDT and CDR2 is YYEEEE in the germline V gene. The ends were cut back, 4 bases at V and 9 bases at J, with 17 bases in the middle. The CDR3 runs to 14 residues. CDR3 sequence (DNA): TGTGCCAGCAGCAAGGACAGGGAGGGCGGTGAGCAGTTCTTC. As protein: CASSKDREGGEQFF.

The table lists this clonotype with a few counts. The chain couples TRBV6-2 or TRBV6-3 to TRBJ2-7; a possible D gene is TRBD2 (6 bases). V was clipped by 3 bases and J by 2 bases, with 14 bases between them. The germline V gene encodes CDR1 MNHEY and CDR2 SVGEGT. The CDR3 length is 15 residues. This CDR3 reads CASSYQLAQAYEQYF. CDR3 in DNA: TGTGCCAGCAGTTATCAACTAGCCCAGGCCTACGAGCAGTACTTC.